A single sample gave rise to the 30 T cell receptor beta chains below, sequenced in a study of T cell repertoires in cytomegalovirus infection. MiXCR, run by TCRdb on the reads, gives a single entry per CDR3 protein. This sample yields about 700,000 distinct CDR3 sequences, of which roughly a third are seen a single time; about 18% belongs to the top ten. These TCRs' antigens remain unknown. Sample: cultured PBMCs, taken from culture after CMV antigen stimulation. These receptors came from a human donor in good health (CMV status not recorded). Some clones in this sample may be carry-over from other donors' samples.

V gene TRBV6-1 combines with J gene TRBJ1-3; a weak D match, TRBD1 (6 bases). This CDR3 spans 14 amino acids. Per the germline V gene, CDR1 is MNHNS and CDR2 is SASEGT. The V end was cut by 2 bases, the J end by 5 bases, with 10 bases between. The chain's CDR3 is CASSESGARNTIYF. CDR3 nucleotides: TGTGCCAGCAGTGAATCGGGGGCTCGAAACACCATATATTTT.

The V gene is TRBV2, the J gene TRBJ1-5, with TRBD1 as a possible D gene (6 bases). V dropped 1 base and J dropped 5 bases, with 15 bases sitting between them. This CDR3 spans 16 amino acids. Germline assignment: CDR1 SNHLY and CDR2 FYNNEI. CDR3 amino acids: CASSEGEAGADQPQHF. The DNA of the CDR3 is TGTGCCAGCAGTGAAGGCGAGGCAGGGGCGGATCAGCCCCAGCATTTT.

J is TRBJ1-1 and V is TRBV19, with 8 bases lining up with TRBD1. V lost 6 bases to trimming and J lost 3 bases; unmatched junction nucleotides: 9. Germline V gene data show CDR1 as LNHDA and CDR2 as SQIVND (reference sequence). The CDR3 is 15 amino acids. This CDR3 reads CASSIRTGWHTEAFF. The CDR3 nucleotides are TGTGCCAGTAGCATTCGGACAGGGTGGCACACTGAAGCTTTCTTT.

The chain joins TRBV4-1 to TRBJ1-1; unclear D gene. V lost 1 base and J 4 bases, leaving 13 bases between the germline ends. The CDR3 has 15 residues. CDR1 is MGHRA, CDR2 YSYEKL, per germline. The CDR3 loop reads CASSQGGWESTEAFF. The CDR3 DNA is TGCGCCAGCAGCCAAGGAGGTTGGGAATCCACTGAAGCTTTCTTT.

V is TRBV19 and J is TRBJ2-5, with unresolved D. Germline loops: CDR1 LNHDA, CDR2 SQIVND (reference sequence). CDR3 size: 15 residues. V lost 6 bases and J lost 1, with 15 bases in between. The CDR3: CASRGGDGIQETQYF. The CDR3, as DNA: TGTGCCAGTAGGGGCGGTGACGGAATCCAAGAGACCCAGTACTTC. The whole variable domain, filled in from reference TRBV19 and TRBJ2-5, reads DGGITQSPKYLFRKEGQNVTLSCEQNLNHDAMYWYRQDPGQGLRLIYYSQIVNDFQKGDIAEGYSVSREKKESFPLTVTSAQKNPTAFYLCASRGGDGIQETQYFGPGTRLLVL.

The J gene is TRBJ2-3, the V gene TRBV20-1; D is undetermined. V lost 0 bases, J lost 6 bases, and 13 bases lay in between. The germline V gene has CDR1 DFQATT and CDR2 SNEGSKA (reference sequence). This CDR3 has 14 residues. CDR3 residues: CSAREGSMGDTQYF. The DNA for the CDR3 is TGCAGTGCTAGAGAAGGATCGATGGGGGATACGCAGTATTTT.

The sample holds a few counts of this clonotype. J is TRBJ2-4 and V is TRBV7-9; a weak D match, TRBD1 (5 bases). Per germline, CDR1 SEHNR and CDR2 FQNEAQ (reference sequence). This CDR3 contains 14 residues. The CDR3 loop reads CASAAALGANIQYF. In nucleotides, the CDR3 is TGTGCATCCGCAGCCGCCCTAGGGGCAAACATTCAGTACTTC. Full variable domain (outside the CDR3, taken from reference TRBV7-9 and TRBJ2-4): DTGVSQNPRHKITKRGQNVTFRCDPISEHNRLYWYRQTLGQGPEFLTYFQNEAQLEKSRLLSDRFSAERPKGSFSTLEIQRTEQGDSAMYLCASAAALGANIQYFGAGTRLSVL.

This clonotype has more than one count but fewer than ten. V gene TRBV6-1 combines with J gene TRBJ2-7, with 7 nucleotides matching TRBD1. This CDR3 region has 15 residues. Germline V gene lookup returns CDR1 MNHNS and CDR2 SASEGT. Losses at the gene ends were 6 bases for V and 2 bases for J; bases not matched to a gene: 10. The CDR3 protein is CASRPRQGAPYEQYF. The DNA for the CDR3 is TGTGCCAGCAGACCCAGACAGGGAGCCCCCTACGAGCAGTACTTC.

The chain has TRBV20-1 and TRBJ1-6, with D possibly being TRBD1 (5 bases). CDR3 length: 13 residues. The V gene's germline CDR1 is DFQATT and CDR2 SNEGSKA (reference sequence). V was clipped by 5 bases and J by 5 bases, with 10 bases between them. CDR3 in DNA: TGCAGTGCTTACCGGGACCATAATTCACCCCTCCACTTT. It translates to CSAYRDHNSPLHF.

This chain uses TRBV20-1 with TRBJ2-5; TRBD2 matches 11 bases. From germline, CDR1 is DFQATT and CDR2 SNEGSKA (reference sequence). J was trimmed by 4 bases and V by 5 bases; bases with no gene match: 3. The CDR3 has 13 amino acids. The DNA for the CDR3 is TGCAGTGCTGAACTAGCGGGGGTAGAGACCCAGTACTTC. As protein: CSAELAGVETQYF.

The chain has TRBV2 and TRBJ1-5; weak D call: TRBD1 (6 bases). Trimming removed 1 base from V and 4 bases from J, with 14 bases in between. This CDR3 has 16 residues. The V gene's germline CDR1 is SNHLY and CDR2 FYNNEI. The CDR3 reads CASSEDRGARNQPQHF. In DNA form, the CDR3 reads TGTGCCAGCAGTGAAGATCGGGGGGCGAGGAATCAGCCCCAGCATTTT.

This clonotype showed up just a few times. The rearrangement uses TRBV6-5 and TRBJ2-5; no clear D gene. The CDR3 loop spans 13 amino acids. Germline V CDR1 and CDR2: MNHEY, SVGAGI. V lost 1 base to trimming and J lost 4 bases, with 7 bases between them. The CDR3 DNA reads as TGTGCCAGCAGTTACTTCGCTAGAGAGACCCAGTACTTC. Amino acids: CASSYFARETQYF.

V is TRBV6-8 and J is TRBJ2-3, with D maybe TRBD2 (7 bases). This CDR3 comprises 15 residues. Germline-derived CDR1 and CDR2 are MNHGY and SAAAGT. The V and J ends lost 2 bases and 5 bases respectively, with 14 bases between them. In DNA form, the CDR3 reads TGTGCCAGCAGTTACATGGGGGGGGGGCGAGATACGCAGTATTTT. This sequence encodes CASSYMGGGRDTQYF.

This clonotype turned up a few times. The genes are TRBV12-3 or TRBV12-4 and TRBJ2-7; TRBD1 might be the D (6 bases). Trimming took 3 bases from V and 1 from J, leaving 13 bases between them. The CDR3 totals 15 residues. CDR3 nucleotide sequence: TGTGCCAGCAGTTTTTTGTTACAGGGTTCCTACGAGCAGTACTTC. Amino acids: CASSFLLQGSYEQYF.

This clonotype appeared many times. The CDR3 reads CASSPTSADSTDTQYF. In DNA form, the CDR3 reads TGTGCCAGCAGCCCTACTTCAGCGGACTCCACAGATACGCAGTATTTT. V is TRBV7-6 and J is TRBJ2-3; tentatively, D is TRBD2 (5 bases). From germline, CDR1 is SGHVS and CDR2 FNYEAQ. V shed 5 bases and J shed 2 bases, with 17 bases lying between them. There are 16 residues in the CDR3.

V usage is TRBV7-2 and J usage is TRBJ2-7; D may be TRBD2 (5 bases). This CDR3 contains 15 residues. The V gene lost 3 bases and the J gene lost 4 bases, with 16 bases spanning the gap. Germline loops: CDR1 SGHTA, CDR2 FQGNSA. The CDR3 spells CASSFGERAGYEQYF. DNA for the CDR3: TGTGCCAGCAGCTTTGGGGAGAGGGCAGGTTACGAGCAGTACTTC.

The chain combines TRBV12-3 or TRBV12-4 with TRBJ1-4; 11 bases map to TRBD1. V gave up 4 bases and J gave up 11 bases; unmatched junction bases: 3. The length of the CDR3 is 13 residues. The CDR3 region has the DNA TGTGCCAGCAGTTACCGGGACAGGGGGAAACTGTTTTTT. This encodes CASSYRDRGKLFF.

J is TRBJ1-6 and V is TRBV6-2 or TRBV6-3; maybe TRBD1 (6 bases). CDR3 length: 17 amino acids. V dropped 2 bases and J dropped 10 bases, with 21 bases sitting between them. Germline V CDR1 and CDR2: MNHEY, SVGEGT. CDR3 sequence: CASSYVDSLSLRSPLHF. CDR3 sequence (DNA): TGTGCCAGCAGTTACGTGGACAGCCTGTCGTTGCGGTCACCCCTCCACTTT.

Concerning this clonotype itself: One end of the junction varies from germline; a read error may be responsible. The V and J genes are TRBV18 and TRBJ2-7; D is uncertain. Germline V CDR1 and CDR2: KGHSH, LQKENI. The CDR3 has 13 residues. The CDR3 DNA sequence: TGTGCCAGCTCACCACCGGCTCGCTCTGAGCGGTACTTC. This codes for CASSPPARSERYF.

This chain joins TRBV5-1 and TRBJ1-2; 7 positions agree with TRBD1. The germline gives CDR1 SGHRS, CDR2 YFSETQ. The CDR3 runs 14 residues. V trimming: 0 bases; J trimming: 5 bases; junction bases outside the gene matches: 4. In nucleotides, the CDR3 is TGCGCCAGCAGCTTGGTACAGGGGACTTATGGCTACACCTTC. Protein: CASSLVQGTYGYTF.

J is TRBJ2-6 and V is TRBV10-3; 11 positions match TRBD2. CDR1 ENHRY and CDR2 SYGVKD come from the germline V gene. Unmatched junction bases numbered 10, after V lost 5 bases and J lost 1 base. This CDR3 comprises 19 residues. The CDR3 DNA follows: TGTGCCATCAGTCCCCTCGCGATAGCGGGAGGGTCTGGGGCCAACGTCCTGACTTTC. Translating it yields CAISPLAIAGGSGANVLTF.

This clonotype was seen a handful of times. The chain is built from TRBV6-2 or TRBV6-3 and TRBJ2-3; 7 nucleotides line up with TRBD2. Germline lookup yields CDR1 MNHEY and CDR2 SVGEGT. The V segment lost 2 bases and the J segment 6 bases; nucleotides outside the gene matches: 8. The CDR3 has 15 residues. The CDR3 here is CASSYGWPGGDTQYF. The CDR3 nucleotides read TGTGCCAGCAGTTACGGGTGGCCGGGAGGCGATACGCAGTATTTT.

The rearrangement uses TRBV20-1 and TRBJ2-1; TRBD2 aligns across 14 bases. CDR1 is DFQATT, CDR2 SNEGSKA, per germline (reference sequence). The CDR3 is 17 residues long. With 4 bases clipped from V and 2 bases from J, the junction kept 7 bases outside the gene matches. CDR3 DNA sequence: TGCAGTGCTAAGGGACTAGCGGGAGTTAAGGCCTACAATGAGCAGTTCTTC. The encoded protein is CSAKGLAGVKAYNEQFF.

This chain links TRBV4-3 with TRBJ2-7, with a possible D match to TRBD2 (6 bases). V lost 3 bases and J lost 5, with 17 bases in between. The CDR3 covers 15 residues. Germline values: CDR1 LGHNA, CDR2 YSLEER. This CDR3 reads CASSQGLRGVDEQYF. CDR3 in DNA: TGCGCCAGCAGCCAGGGACTCCGAGGCGTCGACGAGCAGTACTTC.

The chain employs TRBV7-6 and TRBJ2-2, with unresolved D. The ends were cut back, 5 bases at V and 1 base at J, with 8 bases in the middle. The CDR3 length is 14 residues. Germline V gives CDR1 SGHVS, CDR2 FNYEAQ. CDR3 in DNA: TGTGCCAGCAGCCGTCGAGGGAACACCGGGGAGCTGTTTTTT. It codes for CASSRRGNTGELFF.

The chain employs TRBV27 and TRBJ2-1; 7 bases match TRBD1. The CDR3 sequence is 19 residues long. J gave up 3 bases and V 0 bases, and 14 bases lay outside the gene matches. Germline CDR1 reads MNHEY; CDR2 reads SMNVEV (reference sequence). CDR3 nucleotide sequence: TGTGCCAGCAGTTTATCCCGGACCCTTAACAGGGGTCGCTACAATGAGCAGTTCTTC. It yields the protein CASSLSRTLNRGRYNEQFF.

As DNA, the CDR3 is TGCAGTGCCGGGACTAGCGGGAGGGCCCTGTTCTTC. Residues: CSAGTSGRALFF. J is TRBJ2-1 and V is TRBV20-1; TRBD2 matches at 16 bases. The trim removed 6 bases at V and 15 bases at J, leaving 5 bases unmatched. Germline CDR1 DFQATT, CDR2 SNEGSKA (reference sequence). The CDR3 runs to 12 residues.

This clonotype has only a few counts. CDR3 in DNA: TGTGCCAGCAGTAAGCGACAGGGAGGCAGTCGGGCCCTCCACTTT. This codes for CASSKRQGGSRALHF. J is TRBJ1-6 and V is TRBV6-7, with TRBD1 identical over 7 bases. TRBV6-7 is annotated as an ORF whose role is uncertain. The CDR3 runs 15 residues. V lost 5 bases and J lost 14; bases outside the gene matches: 15.

This clonotype was seen more than once but under ten times. This rearrangement joins TRBV10-3 to TRBJ2-7; maybe TRBD1 (6 bases). The ends were cut back, 4 bases at V and 4 bases at J, with 8 bases in the middle. The CDR3 loop spans 12 amino acids. Germline V gene data show CDR1 as ENHRY and CDR2 as SYGVKD. The CDR3 DNA reads TGTGCCATCAGTGGCAGGGGATACGAGCAGTACTTC. Residues: CAISGRGYEQYF.

The rearrangement uses TRBV19 and TRBJ2-7, with a tentative D call TRBD1 (6 bases). Trimming removed 1 base at V and 0 bases at J, with 10 bases between. The CDR3 spans 15 residues. Germline V gives CDR1 LNHDA, CDR2 SQIVND (reference sequence). CDR3 amino acids: CASSIATGYSYEQYF. CDR3 in DNA: TGTGCCAGTAGTATAGCGACAGGTTACTCCTACGAGCAGTACTTC.